This TCR beta chain was profiled in a study of cytotoxic CD8 clonotypes in ibrutinib-treated CLL. The CDR3 loop spans 14 amino acids. The germline gives CDR1 SGHKS, CDR2 YYEKEE (reference sequence). The ends were cut back, 0 bases at V and 2 bases at J, with 9 bases in the middle. The repertoire was sequenced with immunoSEQ multiplex PCR; TCRdb's copy has only in-frame clones and lacks some. The sample holds some 93,000 clones, about 72% seen once. The sequenced sample was PBMCs, obtained after 12 months of ibrutinib treatment. The chain is built from TRBV5-5 and TRBJ2-7; D is ambiguous. This TCR was recovered from a human donor with chronic lymphocytic leukemia. CDR3 sequence: CASSLEVSPYEQYF. For the CDR3, the DNA is TGTGCCAGCAGCTTGGAGGTCAGCCCCTACGAGCAGTACTTC.